This TCR beta chain emerged from a study of blood T cell repertoires in COVID-19. About the study: T cells, B-cell-depleted T cells, or PBMCs provided the cDNA or gDNA that served as material.

This CDR3 contains 16 residues. Germline assignment: CDR1 SGHAT and CDR2 FQNNGV. V gave up 4 bases and J gave up 2 bases, with 17 bases separating them. Original analysis: Amplification of reference gene primers provided the estimated nucleated cell counts. Libraries were prepared by immunoSEQ multiplex PCR; TCRdb keeps only in-frame clonotypes and omits some of them. The DNA gave D and trimming, while V, J and clone size come from that table. In the table there are 150,000 to 200,000 clones, around 83% of which are singletons. Sequenced: peripheral blood. The chain joins TRBV11-2 to TRBJ2-5; a possible D gene is TRBD2 (5 bases). The receptor's source is a man aged 70 or older who had recovered from COVID-19. CDR3 coding DNA: TGTGCCAGCAGCTCGGTCCCTTCTGAGCGGCAAGAGACCCAGTACTTC. Translation gives CASSSVPSERQETQYF.